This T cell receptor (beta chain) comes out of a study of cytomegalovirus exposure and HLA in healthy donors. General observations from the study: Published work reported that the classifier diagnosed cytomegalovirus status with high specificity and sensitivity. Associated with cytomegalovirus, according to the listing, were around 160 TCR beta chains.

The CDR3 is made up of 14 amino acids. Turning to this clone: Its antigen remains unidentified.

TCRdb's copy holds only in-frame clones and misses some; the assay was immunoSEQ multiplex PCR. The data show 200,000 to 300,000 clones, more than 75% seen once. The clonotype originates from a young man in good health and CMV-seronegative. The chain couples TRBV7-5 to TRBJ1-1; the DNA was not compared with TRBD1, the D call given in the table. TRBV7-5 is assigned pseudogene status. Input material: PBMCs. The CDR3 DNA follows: TGTGCCAGAAGCTTAGGACAGATTAACACTGAAGCTTTCTTT. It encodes CARSLGQINTEAFF.